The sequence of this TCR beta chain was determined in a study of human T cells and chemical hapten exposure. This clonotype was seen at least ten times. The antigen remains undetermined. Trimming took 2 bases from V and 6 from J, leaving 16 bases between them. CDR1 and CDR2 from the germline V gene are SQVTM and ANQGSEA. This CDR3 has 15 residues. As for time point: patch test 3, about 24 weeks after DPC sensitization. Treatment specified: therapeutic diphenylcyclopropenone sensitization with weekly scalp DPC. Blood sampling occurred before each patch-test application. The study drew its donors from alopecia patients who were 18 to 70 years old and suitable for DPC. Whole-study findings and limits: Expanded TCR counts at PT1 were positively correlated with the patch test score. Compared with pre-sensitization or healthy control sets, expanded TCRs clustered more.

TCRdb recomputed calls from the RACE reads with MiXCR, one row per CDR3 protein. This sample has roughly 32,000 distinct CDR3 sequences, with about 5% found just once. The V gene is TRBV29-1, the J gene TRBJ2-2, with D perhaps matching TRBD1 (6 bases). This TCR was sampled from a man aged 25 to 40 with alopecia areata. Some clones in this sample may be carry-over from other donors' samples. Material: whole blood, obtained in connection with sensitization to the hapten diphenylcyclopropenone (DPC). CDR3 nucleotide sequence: TGCAGCGTTGAAAAGTTGGGGGCGCGAGCCGGGGAGCTGTTTTTT. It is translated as CSVEKLGARAGELFF.